This entry lists 30 T cell receptor beta chains sequenced from one sample in a study of blood T cell repertoires in COVID-19. The repertoire was sequenced with immunoSEQ multiplex PCR; TCRdb's copy has only in-frame clones and lacks some. The repertoire holds 180,000 or so clones, roughly 79% seen once, with 6.9% in the top ten. Sample: peripheral blood. The receptor source for this set is a human donor with acute or convalescent COVID-19. The donor label of this sample is uncertain.

The chain is built from TRBV27 and TRBJ2-7, with 11 bases fitting TRBD1. The CDR3 length is 14 residues. Germline CDR1 is MNHEY and CDR2 is SMNVEV (reference sequence). Trimming took 8 bases from V and 1 from J; bases not matched to a gene: 4. The CDR3 loop reads CASFGTGGSYEQYF. Here the CDR3 DNA reads TGTGCCAGCTTTGGGACAGGGGGTTCCTACGAGCAGTACTTC.

This rearrangement joins TRBV2 to TRBJ2-7; 8 bases fit TRBD1. The ends lost 5 bases at V and 3 bases at J; junction bases unmatched: 9. The CDR3 consists of 15 residues. The germline gives CDR1 SNHLY, CDR2 FYNNEI. This chain's CDR3 is CASSRDRFVGYEQYF. The CDR3 bases are TGTGCCAGCAGTCGGGACAGGTTCGTAGGCTACGAGCAGTACTTC.

The genes are TRBV4-2 and TRBJ2-6, with TRBD1 identical over 8 bases. Germline CDR1 and CDR2: LGHNA and YNFKEQ. CDR3 length: 20 amino acids. V shed 0 bases, J shed 0 bases, and the junction held 10 bases outside the gene matches. The chain's CDR3 is CASSQESGRDRFSGANVLTF. As DNA, the CDR3 is TGTGCCAGCAGCCAAGAGTCGGGGCGGGACAGGTTCTCTGGGGCCAACGTCCTGACTTTC.

This rearrangement joins TRBV7-3 to TRBJ2-2; D possibly corresponds to TRBD1 (6 bases). CDR1 is SGHTA and CDR2 is FQGTGA in the germline V gene. V was shortened by 5 bases and J by 7 bases, with 17 bases between the two germline ends. The CDR3 consists of 15 residues. This CDR3 is CASSLPGQGSGELFF. CDR3 nucleotides: TGTGCCAGCAGCCTGCCGGGACAAGGAAGCGGGGAGCTGTTTTTT.

The rearrangement joins TRBV27 to TRBJ2-1, with 11 bases matching TRBD2. V lost 0 bases and J lost 0; bases outside the gene matches: 13. Germline lookup yields CDR1 MNHEY and CDR2 SMNVEV (reference sequence). This CDR3 has 21 residues. CDR3 in amino acids: CASSLSPPGLADLRSYNEQFF. The CDR3 DNA is TGTGCCAGCAGTTTATCGCCCCCGGGACTAGCGGACCTTCGCTCCTACAATGAGCAGTTCTTC.

This clone was counted a few times. The CDR3 loop reads CASKGQGYEQYF. The CDR3 DNA sequence: TGTGCCAGCAAAGGACAGGGCTACGAGCAGTACTTC. The gene calls are TRBV6-5 and TRBJ2-7; the match to TRBD1 covers 8 bases. Trimming took 7 bases from V and 3 from J; bases not matched to a gene: 2. There are 12 residues in the CDR3. Per the germline V gene, CDR1 is MNHEY and CDR2 is SVGAGI.

With respect to this clone: The sample holds other DNA sequences that translate to the same CDR3. V gene TRBV7-8 combines with J gene TRBJ1-1; D perhaps matches TRBD1 (6 bases). The germline CDR1 and CDR2 sequences are SGHVS and FQNEAQ. V lost 2 bases and J lost 4, with 11 bases in between. The CDR3 extends over 14 amino acids. CDR3: CASSLRGRGTEAFF. DNA for the CDR3: TGTGCCAGCAGCTTAAGAGGCAGGGGCACTGAAGCTTTCTTT.

The chain combines TRBV12-5 with TRBJ1-1; 7 bases agree with TRBD1. Per germline, CDR1 LGHNT and CDR2 FRNRAP. This CDR3 region has 14 residues. The junction had 8 bases not matched to a gene; V was cut back by 9 bases and J by 1 base. The CDR3 nucleotides read TGTGCTAGCTATCTGACAGGGAAGAACACTGAAGCTTTCTTT. This gives the protein CASYLTGKNTEAFF.

In DNA, the CDR3 is TGTGCCAGCAGCTTAGGAGGTAGCGGCTACAATGAGCAGTTCTTC. It codes for CASSLGGSGYNEQFF. The V gene is TRBV7-3, the J gene TRBJ2-1; maybe TRBD2 (6 bases). V was shortened by 2 bases and J by 3 bases, with 11 bases between the two germline ends. The CDR3 consists of 15 residues. Germline V gene lookup returns CDR1 SGHTA and CDR2 FQGTGA.

V and J are TRBV5-1 and TRBJ1-3, with a possible D match to TRBD1 (5 bases). The germline CDR1 and CDR2 sequences are SGHRS and YFSETQ. This CDR3 contains 16 residues. Trimming stripped 0 bases from V and 4 bases from J, with 14 bases between. CDR3 coding DNA: TGCGCCAGCAGCTTGGAACAGGCCCGAGGAGGAAACACCATATATTTT. Amino acid sequence: CASSLEQARGGNTIYF. The full variable domain, with the rest looked up from reference TRBV5-1 and TRBJ1-3, is KAGVTQTPRYLIKTRGQQVTLSCSPISGHRSVSWYQQTPGQGLQFLFEYFSETQRNKGNFPGRFSGRQFSNSRSEMNVSTLELGDSALYLCASSLEQARGGNTIYFGEGSWLTVV.

The rearrangement uses TRBV30 and TRBJ2-5; D is ambiguous. Germline loops: CDR1 GTSNPN, CDR2 SVGIG (reference sequence). V was trimmed by 0 bases and J by 0 bases, leaving 5 bases between them. CDR3 length: 13 amino acids. The CDR3 spells CAWSVENQETQYF. DNA of the CDR3: TGTGCCTGGAGTGTAGAGAACCAAGAGACCCAGTACTTC.

The CDR3 coding sequence is TGCGCCAGCAGCTGGCGGGACTTACGGGAAAAACTGTTTTTT. It is translated as CASSWRDLREKLFF. V gene TRBV5-1 combines with J gene TRBJ1-4; possibly TRBD1 for D (5 bases). V gave up 3 bases and J gave up 8 bases, with 14 bases separating them. Germline assignment: CDR1 SGHRS and CDR2 YFSETQ. CDR3 size: 14 residues.

The V gene is TRBV5-6, the J gene TRBJ2-1; 7 bases fit TRBD2. The CDR3 consists of 16 residues. Germline CDR1 and CDR2: SGHDT and YYEEEE. Trimming at V came to 4 bases and at J to 4 bases, leaving 11 bases not matched to a gene. The CDR3 reads CASSRLTGGLYNEQFF. CDR3 in DNA: TGTGCCAGCAGCCGTTTAACGGGAGGTTTATACAATGAGCAGTTCTTC.

The chain carries TRBV11-2 and TRBJ2-2; 7 nucleotides line up with TRBD1. Trimming cost V 1 base and J 11 bases; bases outside gene matches: 7. Germline CDR1 reads SGHAT; CDR2 reads FQNNGV. This CDR3 region has 14 residues. The CDR3 DNA reads TGTGCCAGCAGCTTAGTAGGACAGGCCGAAGAGCTGTTTTTT. Protein: CASSLVGQAEELFF.

This chain links TRBV29-1 with TRBJ1-2, with D uncertain. V was shortened by 4 bases and J by 1 base, with 4 bases between the two germline ends. CDR3 length equals 11 residues. The germline gives CDR1 SQVTM, CDR2 ANQGSEA. The CDR3 is CSVGDNYGYTF. In nucleotides, the CDR3 is TGCAGCGTTGGCGATAACTATGGCTACACCTTC.

The chain carries TRBV2 and TRBJ1-4, with 7 bases matching TRBD1. The CDR3 length is 15 residues. Looked up from germline, CDR1 is SNHLY and CDR2 is FYNNEI. The ends lost 7 bases at V and 7 bases at J; junction bases unmatched: 12. In nucleotides, the CDR3 is TGTGCCAGCAAGGAGGGGGCGGCAGCGGGTGAAAAACTGTTTTTT. Translating gives CASKEGAAAGEKLFF.

The rearrangement links TRBV2 to TRBJ1-1; no clear D gene. The CDR3 has 13 residues. CDR1 is SNHLY, CDR2 FYNNEI, per germline. The V and J ends lost 5 bases and 5 bases respectively, with 12 bases between them. CDR3 sequence (DNA): TGTGCCAGCAGTTATTCGACGGGTACTGAAGCTTTCTTT. Its translation is CASSYSTGTEAFF.

The chain recombines TRBV6-5 with TRBJ1-2; TRBD1 matches 7 bases. Unmatched junction bases numbered 10, after V lost 7 bases and J lost 2 bases. The CDR3 runs to 15 residues. The germline V gene has CDR1 MNHEY and CDR2 SVGAGI. The CDR3 bases are TGTGCCAGCACCCAGGGGGGCATAGAAAACTATGGCTACACCTTC. Its translation: CASTQGGIENYGYTF.

This chain uses TRBV6-6 with TRBJ1-1; TRBD1 agrees at 12 bases. CDR3 length: 15 residues. The trim removed 6 bases at V and 4 bases at J, leaving 6 bases unmatched. Per germline, CDR1 MNHNY and CDR2 SVGAGI (reference sequence). CDR3 sequence reads: CASSRDRGRGTEAFF. The CDR3 bases are TGTGCCAGCAGCAGGGACAGGGGGCGAGGCACTGAAGCTTTCTTT.

The sample holds one count of this clone. The rearrangement uses TRBV2 and TRBJ2-5, with 12 bases aligning to TRBD2. This CDR3 has 17 amino acids. Per the germline V gene, CDR1 is SNHLY and CDR2 is FYNNEI. The junction had 8 bases not matched to a gene; V was cut back by 4 bases and J by 2 bases. Here the CDR3 reads CASSALAGGRRQETQYF. The CDR3 DNA reads as TGTGCCAGCAGTGCGCTAGCGGGAGGGCGGCGGCAAGAGACCCAGTACTTC.

The J gene is TRBJ2-1, the V gene TRBV2; D gene unclear. The germline CDR1 and CDR2 sequences are SNHLY and FYNNEI. V lost 1 base and J lost 9, with 13 bases in between. The CDR3 length is 14 residues. The CDR3 here is CASSEEGQRLEQFF. The CDR3 nucleotides read TGTGCCAGCAGTGAAGAAGGCCAGCGCCTTGAGCAGTTCTTC.

The chain couples TRBV7-2 to TRBJ2-3; 11 nucleotides line up with TRBD2. The CDR3 covers 17 residues. The V segment lost 5 bases and the J segment 2 bases; nucleotides outside the gene matches: 9. Germline V lookup: CDR1 SGHTA, CDR2 FQGNSA. The CDR3 DNA follows: TGTGCCAGCAGCCTCTCCGGGACTAGCGGATTCACAGATACGCAGTATTTT. The encoded protein is CASSLSGTSGFTDTQYF.

This chain uses TRBV10-1 with TRBJ2-3, with D perhaps TRBD1 (6 bases). The V gene lost 8 bases and the J gene lost 0 bases, with 9 bases spanning the gap. In germline, CDR1 is WNHNN, CDR2 SYGVQD (reference sequence). This CDR3 has 13 amino acids. The CDR3 spells CASGDTSTDTQYF. CDR3 DNA: TGCGCCAGCGGGGACACCAGCACAGATACGCAGTATTTT.

This rearrangement joins TRBV24-1 to TRBJ2-7; tentative D call: TRBD1 (5 bases). V was trimmed by 3 bases and J by 2 bases, leaving 13 bases between them. The CDR3 is made up of 15 amino acids. Germline-derived CDR1 and CDR2 are KGHDR and SFDVKD. CDR3 DNA: TGTGCCACCAGTGATGCCCGACAGACGACCTACGAGCAGTACTTC. Its protein product is CATSDARQTTYEQYF.

This chain connects TRBV12-3 or TRBV12-4 to TRBJ1-1, with D hard to call. The CDR3 totals 13 residues. Trimming took off 6 bases at V and 0 bases at J, with 8 bases between the two ends. CDR3 DNA: TGTGCCAGCAGCTACCTCTTGAACACTGAAGCTTTCTTT. Its protein product is CASSYLLNTEAFF.

This clone was detected only once. Additional DNA sequences in this sample encode the identical CDR3. The gene calls are TRBV7-3 and TRBJ2-2; 11 nucleotides agree with TRBD2. This CDR3 has 14 amino acids. Trimming removed 8 bases from V and 5 bases from J; junction bases left unmatched: 4. Germline CDR1 reads SGHTA; CDR2 reads FQGTGA. CDR3 in amino acids: CASSRTSGTGELFF. In DNA form, the CDR3 reads TGTGCCAGCTCCCGGACTAGCGGGACCGGGGAGCTGTTTTTT.

The V call is TRBV7-9, the J call TRBJ1-1; possible D gene TRBD1, 5 bases. The CDR3 has 15 residues. V was cut by 5 bases and J by 5 bases, with 18 bases left in between. In germline, CDR1 is SEHNR, CDR2 FQNEAQ (reference sequence). The CDR3 protein is CASSRAGGIGTEAFF. The DNA of the CDR3 is TGTGCCAGCAGCCGCGCGGGGGGAATCGGAACTGAAGCTTTCTTT.

Comments on this clone: Additional DNA sequences in this sample encode the identical CDR3. The chain carries TRBV6-2 or TRBV6-3 and TRBJ1-5; 8 positions agree with TRBD1. Germline values: CDR1 MNHEY, CDR2 SVGEGT. Unmatched junction bases numbered 2, after V lost 3 bases and J lost 1 base. CDR3 length: 15 residues. The CDR3 loop is CASSYGTGSNQPQHF. The CDR3 nucleotides read TGTGCCAGCAGTTATGGGACAGGCAGCAATCAGCCCCAGCATTTT.

This clone has a handful of counts. The V gene is TRBV27, the J gene TRBJ1-2; TRBD1 aligns across 9 bases. J gave up 8 bases and V 4 bases, and 14 bases lay outside the gene matches. CDR1 is MNHEY, CDR2 SMNVEV, per germline (reference sequence). The CDR3 contains 16 residues. CDR3 region: CASSSFTGTGRIGYTF. In DNA form, the CDR3 reads TGTGCCAGCAGTTCCTTTACCGGGACAGGGCGCATCGGCTACACCTTC.

The chain uses TRBV12-2 and TRBJ1-1; the table's D call, TRBD1, was not checked against the DNA. TRBV12-2 corresponds to a pseudogene. The CDR3 contains 19 residues. CDR3 in DNA: TGTGCAAGTCGCTTAGCGGGGCGGACAGGGTGTACTGTGAACACTGAAGCTTTCTTT. Translated: CASRLAGRTGCTVNTEAFF.